This T cell receptor (beta chain) was found in a study of cytomegalovirus exposure and HLA in healthy donors. General study results and limits: The study found most TCR sequences rare, yet found some public TCRs in many donors. Some segments of the V type, notably TRBV6-2 and TRBV6-3, were excluded as indistinguishable.

While unrecorded immune exposures were likely, the donors were nominally healthy when sampled. CDR1 and CDR2 (germline): LNHDA, SQIVND (reference sequence). This CDR3 region has 16 residues. Comment on this clone: Its antigen is unknown. Germline is not matched at one junction end, which may reflect a read error.

It was with 60 Vbeta and 13 Jbeta primers that the PCR ran. Per the authors' pipeline: In a later analysis, of some 80 million unique beta chains, 9 million to 11 million appeared in at least two donors. Measured with immunoSEQ multiplex PCR; TCRdb has only the in-frame clones, and not every one. The DNA gave D and trimming, while V, J and clone size come from that table. The sample holds roughly 190,000 clones; around nine tenths are singletons and the top ten take roughly 1.8%. This clonotype was obtained from a woman between 18 and 29 years old in good health and CMV-seronegative. Sequenced sample: PBMCs. The gene calls are TRBV19 and TRBJ1-3; weak D call: TRBD1 (6 bases). CDR3 nucleotides: TGTGCCAGTAGTACCCTACAGGGCCTCCCTGGAAACATCATATATTTT. Its translation: CASSTLQGLPGNIIYF.